This T cell receptor beta chain was recorded in a study of CD8 T cells in ankylosing spondylitis. TCRdb redid the calling of the 5' RACE reads with MiXCR, one entry per CDR3 protein. The sample consists of fewer than 350,000 distinct CDR3 sequences, roughly 11% of them appearing once. This clonotype has at least ten counts. After removal of 1 base from V and 2 bases from J, the junction contained 5 bases not matched to a gene. Germline V lookup: CDR1 SGHRS, CDR2 YFSETQ. The CDR3 has 16 amino acids. V gene TRBV5-1 combines with J gene TRBJ2-5; 10 bases line up with TRBD2. The sequenced sample was blood, either unsorted or a sorted T cell fraction (not recorded which). This TCR was recovered from a female donor with ankylosing spondylitis or in good health (not recorded which). Written as DNA, the CDR3 is TGCGCCAGCAGCTTGTTCACTAGCGGGGAACAAGAGACCCAGTACTTC. Amino acid sequence: CASSLFTSGEQETQYF.